One T cell receptor (beta chain) is described in this entry. This clone turned up a few times. Its antigen target is currently unknown. Qualities for individual bases were not recorded, and no much larger clone is one base off. This sample is part of a study of beta chain features in type 1 diabetes (dated by TCRdb to 2016 to 2018). Concerning the study at large: Mean age, gender distribution, total cell number and subset yield did not differ between patients and healthy donors. The study compared TCRB repertoires of sorted circulating CD4+ T cell subsets between recently diagnosed type 1 diabetes patients and matched healthy donors. Regulatory and stem cell-like memory subsets were obtained from only 8 patients and roughly 8 healthy donors, while naive and central memory subsets were obtained from all 30 or so donors. A total of around 100 million sorted cells were examined across all samples, and RNA yield correlated strongly with the number of cells per subset.

The entire amount of isolated RNA was reverse transcribed using the High Capacity cDNA Reverse Transcription Kit, so the sequenced TCRB transcripts were expressed ones. Deep immunoSEQ sequencing was applied to naive, central memory and regulatory T cell samples, giving an average of around 4 million total reads per sample. Sorted cells were lysed in RLT buffer, and RNA was extracted using DNase-treated RNeasy Micro or Mini kits according to cell number. To prevent cross-contamination, every cell subset was processed on its own, while patient and healthy donor samples were processed together. Using the immunoSEQ multiplex PCR, TCRB sequences were amplified from cDNA into 87-bp fragments spanning the CDR3 region. Sequencing of the amplicons was done on the Illumina HiSeq platform. On the study's bioinformatics: Synthetic template baselines were used to correct PCR bias computationally, reads within Hamming distance 2 were collapsed, and singletons that could not be merged were discarded. Reads were aligned to IMGT to assign V, D and J genes, CDR3 length, and insertions or deletions at six rearrangement sites. Clonotype counts were normalized to sorted cell number within each subset before computing true diversity and Gini coefficients with the tcR R package. The overlap coefficient, calculated on TCRB nucleotide sequences, was used to quantify repertoire sharing. Out-of-frame TCRB sequences from naive cells were analyzed to stand in for the pre-selection repertoire. TCRdb carries this immuneACCESS record with in-frame sequences only. Its versions omit some clonotypes, under half of them owing to an unresolved V gene in the studies checked, with the rest unexplained. The V and J calls and the clone size are those of that table, but D and trimming were determined from the DNA. Across this sample there are around 690,000 clones, with over 10% seen only once. In total, the top ten clones hold 0.095% to 0.15% of the sample.

Broad study findings and their caveats: Because cDNA rather than genomic DNA was sequenced, highly expressing activated cells could have been over-represented, although no difference in activation and CD3 levels was found between groups. Patients with type 1 diabetes made fewer insertions and deleted more nucleotides at VDJ recombination sites, implying thymic rearrangement abnormalities. Because small numbers of individuals were included in the HLA sub-analyses, any influence of HLA type on TCRB rearrangement was left unresolved. PCR might favor shorter templates, but patient and control samples were amplified and corrected together, so any skew would affect both groups equally. Naive, central memory and regulatory TCRB repertoires appeared more similar among patients than among healthy donors. In all four CD4+ subsets, TCRB CDR3 length was moderately but significantly shorter in type 1 diabetes patients.

From each donor, a single peripheral blood sample of 100 to 150 mL on average was drawn into heparinised tubes. Using a panel that included CD45RO, CCR7, CD25, CD127, CD95 and CD27, naive, central memory, regulatory and stem cell-like memory CD4+ T cells were sorted on a BD FACSAria II. Purity was above 95% for every sorted population. PBMCs were separated immediately by Lymphoprep density gradient centrifugation and were stained directly, without being cultured. So that batch effects would be minimized, each experiment stained and sorted samples in pairs, pairing one healthy donor with one patient. From a lookup of the germline V gene, CDR1 and CDR2 are MGHDK and SYGVNS. The CDR3, from cysteine to phenylalanine, totals 17 residues. Only the CDR3 region is kept as DNA, spanning 51 bases read in frame from base 1. The junction shows trimming of 6 bases on V and 0 bases on J, and the gene matches do not reach 13 bases of it.

This TCR derives from a young man with type 1 diabetes. The chain couples TRBV25-1 to TRBJ2-5; TRBD2 fits 7 bases in the junction. Material for sequencing was naive CD4+ T cells from blood. Sample cell subset or site, as interpreted from the label and publication: true naive CD4+ T cells. The CDR3 protein is CASSSLGLAEYQETQYF. The nucleotide sequence is given as TGTGCCAGCAGCTCCCTGGGGCTAGCGGAGTACCAAGAGACCCAGTACTTC.